This T cell receptor (beta chain) emerged from a study of shared clonotypes between healthy human individuals. Study overall: Three CD4 naive, three CD4 memory, two CD8 naive and one CD8 memory plate were used per donor.

It was CD45RO-negative cells, positively selected for CCR7, that made up naive CD8 cells, with terminally differentiated effector memory CD45RA+ cells excluded. Samples underwent the assay at deep level. Splitting of each subset's genomic DNA was done evenly across several immunoSEQ plates. Data came from immunoSEQ multiplex PCR; TCRdb stores just in-frame clones and leaves some out. Altogether about 2,100,000 clones are present, about 92% being singletons, with the ten largest covering approximately 1.7%. The J segment lost 3 bases and the V segment lost 7 bases, leaving 11 bases of the junction unmatched. The length of the CDR3 is 16 residues. Germline V gives CDR1 MGHRA, CDR2 YSYEKL. In its sample, this clone was seen once. No antigen is known for it. Findings and limits, study-wide: Clonotypes not shared had lower generation probabilities than those common to all four donors.

The source is a man aged 18 to 30 in good health. Some clones in this sample may be carry-over from other donors' samples. The sequenced sample was naive CD8+ T cells from PBMCs. The chain combines TRBV4-1 with TRBJ2-3; 9 positions agree with TRBD1. The DNA of the CDR3 is TGCGCCAGCACCCCCACGGACAGGGGATTTACAGATACGCAGTATTTT. Protein product: CASTPTDRGFTDTQYF.